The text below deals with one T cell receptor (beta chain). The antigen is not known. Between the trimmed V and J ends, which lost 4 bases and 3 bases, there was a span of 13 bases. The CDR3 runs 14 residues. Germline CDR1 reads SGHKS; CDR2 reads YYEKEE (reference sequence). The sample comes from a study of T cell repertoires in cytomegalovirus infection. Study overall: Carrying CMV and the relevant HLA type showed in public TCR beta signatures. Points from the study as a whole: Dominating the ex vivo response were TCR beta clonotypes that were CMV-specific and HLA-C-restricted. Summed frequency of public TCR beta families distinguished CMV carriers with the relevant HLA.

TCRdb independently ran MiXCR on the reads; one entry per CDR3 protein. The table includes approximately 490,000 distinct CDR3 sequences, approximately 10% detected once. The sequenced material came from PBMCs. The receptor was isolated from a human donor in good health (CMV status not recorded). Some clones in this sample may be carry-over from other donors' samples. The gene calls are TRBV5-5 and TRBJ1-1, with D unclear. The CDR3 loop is CASSPRGFDTEAFF. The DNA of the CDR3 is TGTGCCAGCAGCCCACGGGGATTTGACACTGAAGCTTTCTTT.